Each of the 7 T cell receptor beta chains below was sequenced from the same sample in a study of T cells after posttransplantation cyclophosphamide. The protocol was immunoSEQ multiplex PCR, while the TCRdb copy is restricted to in-frame clones and leaves out a portion. The sample carries fewer than 60,000 clones, roughly 94% recorded once. Sequencing was performed on PBMCs. Receptor source: a woman in her thirties in good health and a related stem cell transplant donor.

The chain carries TRBV29-1 and TRBJ1-2; possibly TRBD1 for D (6 bases). CDR3 length: 14 residues. Per germline, CDR1 SQVTM and CDR2 ANQGSEA. V was cut by 3 bases and J by 5 bases, with 16 bases left in between. As DNA, the CDR3 is TGCAGCGTTGAGGCAGGGGCCTCTAGGTATGGCTACACCTTC. Its translation: CSVEAGASRYGYTF.

The V call is TRBV10-3, the J call TRBJ2-5; 9 positions agree with TRBD1. J gave up 1 base and V 3 bases, and 9 bases lay outside the gene matches. This CDR3 contains 17 residues. Germline values: CDR1 ENHRY, CDR2 SYGVKD. The CDR3 region is CAISDPVGQGLQETQYF. CDR3 nucleotide sequence: TGTGCCATCAGTGACCCGGTGGGACAGGGCCTCCAAGAGACCCAGTACTTC.

The genes are TRBV28 and TRBJ2-5; no reliable D call. This CDR3 is built from 13 residues. CDR1 is MDHEN, CDR2 SYDVKM, per germline. Between the trimmed V and J ends, which lost 8 bases and 5 bases, there was a span of 15 bases. CDR3 DNA: TGTGCCAGCGCTCCGGGTGATGGGGAGACCCAGTACTTC. Amino acids: CASAPGDGETQYF.

The rearrangement links TRBV28 to TRBJ2-5, with TRBD2 identical over 16 bases. Looked up from germline, CDR1 is MDHEN and CDR2 is SYDVKM. The CDR3 runs 17 residues. The V and J ends lost 3 bases and 5 bases, in that order; junction bases with no gene match: 6. The CDR3 DNA follows: TGTGCCAGCAGTTTGGGACTAGCGGGGGGGATAGGCGAGACCCAGTACTTC. It is translated as CASSLGLAGGIGETQYF.

This clone has just one count. This sequence joins TRBV6-5 and TRBJ2-7, with D hard to call. The V end lost 2 bases, the J end lost 3 bases, and 8 bases lay between the germline ends. Germline V lookup: CDR1 MNHEY, CDR2 SVGAGI. There are 13 residues in the CDR3. Here the CDR3 DNA reads TGTGCCAGCAGTTACGGGCGACACTACGAGCAGTACTTC. Its translation: CASSYGRHYEQYF.

The chain uses TRBV4-1 and TRBJ1-2, with 10 nucleotides matching TRBD1. Germline-derived CDR1 and CDR2 are MGHRA and YSYEKL. J gave up 0 bases and V 4 bases, and 2 bases lay outside the gene matches. The CDR3 is 15 residues long. Written as DNA, the CDR3 is TGCGCCAGCAGCCTTGGGACAGGGGCTAACTATGGCTACACCTTC. Its protein is CASSLGTGANYGYTF.

V is TRBV5-1 and J is TRBJ1-1; D not certain. Germline V gene lookup returns CDR1 SGHRS and CDR2 YFSETQ. With 4 bases removed from V and 4 bases from J, the gap between germline ends came to 11 bases. This CDR3 region has 13 residues. The CDR3 loop reads CASSIGSFTEAFF. The CDR3 DNA reads TGCGCCAGCAGCATCGGGAGTTTCACTGAAGCTTTCTTT.